This T cell receptor beta chain was captured by sequencing in a study of blood T cell repertoires in COVID-19. Overall study: The samples span acute and convalescent COVID-19 from the United States, Italy and Spain. PBMCs, B-cell-depleted T cells, or T cells were the source of the cDNA or gDNA that made up the material.

Donors in Cohort 3 who had recovered were those with two negative PCRs, healthcare professional clearance, or resolution of their symptoms. In the source study's methods: Reference gene primer amplification yielded estimated nucleated cell counts. Measured with immunoSEQ multiplex PCR; TCRdb has only the in-frame clones, and not every one. The V and J calls and the clone size are those of that table, but D and trimming were determined from the DNA. This sample has roughly 310,000 clones; approximately 91% occur once, and the top ten carry over 8%. The clonotype was recovered from a woman aged 40-49 years who had recovered from COVID-19. The material sequenced was PBMCs or T cells enriched from blood (not recorded which).

The CDR3 bases are TGTGCCACCAGTGTGGGGGCGGGGGCCACAGATACGCAGTATTTT. Protein: CATSVGAGATDTQYF. The V gene is TRBV24-1, the J gene TRBJ2-3; tentative D call: TRBD2 (7 bases). The CDR3 sequence is 15 residues long. V gave up 5 bases and J gave up 2 bases, with 13 bases separating them. CDR1 and CDR2 (germline): KGHDR, SFDVKD.